A single sample gave rise to the 9 T cell receptor beta chains below, sequenced in a study of blood T cell repertoires in COVID-19. This table comes from immunoSEQ multiplex PCR, and its TCRdb copy is limited to in-frame clones, with some not included. The sample holds 200,000 to 300,000 clones, roughly 79% seen once. Material for sequencing was peripheral blood. The origin of the receptors is a woman older than 75 with COVID-19, enrolled during active disease.

This clone has just a few counts. The chain is built from TRBV5-1 and TRBJ2-2; D might be TRBD1 (6 bases). CDR1 and CDR2 from the germline V gene are SGHRS and YFSETQ. Trimming stripped 4 bases from V and 4 bases from J, with 11 bases between. The CDR3 is made up of 14 amino acids. The CDR3 coding sequence is TGCGCCAGCAGCCGTCGACAGGCCACCGGGGAGCTGTTTTTT. Its protein is CASSRRQATGELFF. Variable domain in full (rest from reference TRBV5-1 and TRBJ2-2): KAGVTQTPRYLIKTRGQQVTLSCSPISGHRSVSWYQQTPGQGLQFLFEYFSETQRNKGNFPGRFSGRQFSNSRSEMNVSTLELGDSALYLCASSRRQATGELFFGEGSRLTVL.

This clone was found once. The chain carries TRBV7-9 and TRBJ2-1; D unclear. CDR3 length: 16 residues. V gave up 4 bases and J gave up 6 bases, with 19 bases separating them. Germline assignment: CDR1 SEHNR and CDR2 FQNEAQ (reference sequence). CDR3 DNA: TGTGCCAGCAGCTCAGTTCGGGTTATGGAGTTCAATGAGCAGTTCTTC. Its translation: CASSSVRVMEFNEQFF. Full variable domain (remainder filled in from reference TRBV7-9 and TRBJ2-1): DTGVSQNPRHKITKRGQNVTFRCDPISEHNRLYWYRQTLGQGPEFLTYFQNEAQLEKSRLLSDRFSAERPKGSFSTLEIQRTEQGDSAMYLCASSSVRVMEFNEQFFGPGTRLTVL.

The rearrangement joins TRBV4-1 to TRBJ1-1, with 7 bases lining up with TRBD1. The V gene end was trimmed by 4 bases and the J gene end by 0 bases; junction bases not matched to a gene: 2. The CDR3 has 14 amino acids. Germline loops: CDR1 MGHRA, CDR2 YSYEKL. As DNA, the CDR3 is TGCGCCAGCAGCCGGGACAGCCTGAACACTGAAGCTTTCTTT. Translation: CASSRDSLNTEAFF.

V usage is TRBV3-1 (or the pseudogene TRBV3-2) and J usage is TRBJ1-1; D gene ambiguous. Between the trimmed V and J ends, which lost 3 bases and 10 bases, there was a span of 15 bases. Germline V gene data show CDR1 as LGHDT and CDR2 as YNNKEL (reference sequence). This CDR3 is built from 13 residues. CDR3 amino acids: CASSHTKGSGAFF. DNA for the CDR3: TGTGCCAGCAGCCACACCAAAGGATCAGGAGCTTTCTTT.

CDR3 in DNA: TGTGCCAGCAGCCCCCGGGCTAGCGGGAACCAAGAGACCCAGTACTTC. Its translation is CASSPRASGNQETQYF. V usage is TRBV9 and J usage is TRBJ2-5; 9 positions agree with TRBD2. Trimming removed 4 bases from V and 0 bases from J; junction bases left unmatched: 7. CDR1 is SGDLS, CDR2 YYNGEE, per germline. The CDR3 sequence is 16 residues long.

The chain is built from TRBV5-4 and TRBJ1-3; TRBD1 might be the D (5 bases). The CDR3 runs 15 residues. The V gene's germline CDR1 is SGHNT and CDR2 YYREEE (reference sequence). V was pared by 3 bases and J by 0 bases, with 10 bases between. The CDR3 bases are TGTGCCAGCAGCTCTCAGGGAAGCTCTGGAAACACCATATATTTT. Its protein product is CASSSQGSSGNTIYF.

This clone was observed a single time. This chain joins TRBV6-5 and TRBJ1-2; the D is unclear. Germline V gives CDR1 MNHEY, CDR2 SVGAGI. V lost 3 bases to trimming and J lost 7 bases, with 18 bases between them. The CDR3 totals 15 residues. The CDR3 is CASSYGSSVLGGYTF. CDR3 nucleotide sequence: TGTGCCAGCAGTTATGGTAGCTCGGTCCTGGGTGGCTACACCTTC.

This clone was seen only once. This chain connects TRBV6-6 to TRBJ1-1; 7 nucleotides line up with TRBD1. The CDR3 totals 14 residues. CDR1 MNHNY and CDR2 SVGAGI come from the germline V gene (reference sequence). V shed 6 bases, J shed 0 bases, and the junction held 4 bases outside the gene matches. The CDR3 is CASRAQGMNTEAFF. CDR3 DNA sequence: TGTGCCAGCAGAGCACAGGGGATGAACACTGAAGCTTTCTTT.

In this sample, this clone turned up a few times. This rearrangement joins TRBV7-9 to TRBJ1-1, with D possibly being TRBD1 (6 bases). The CDR3 contains 16 residues. Germline V gives CDR1 SEHNR, CDR2 FQNEAQ (reference sequence). V dropped 0 bases and J dropped 2 bases, with 13 bases sitting between them. CDR3 protein: CASSLAGRGFNTEAFF. The CDR3, as DNA: TGTGCCAGCAGCTTAGCTGGCAGGGGTTTTAACACTGAAGCTTTCTTT. The full variable domain, its missing parts supplied by reference TRBV7-9 and TRBJ1-1, is DTGVSQNPRHKITKRGQNVTFRCDPISEHNRLYWYRQTLGQGPEFLTYFQNEAQLEKSRLLSDRFSAERPKGSFSTLEIQRTEQGDSAMYLCASSLAGRGFNTEAFFGQGTRLTVV.